This T cell receptor (beta chain) was documented in a study of cytomegalovirus exposure and HLA in healthy donors (dated by TCRdb to 2016 to 2017). As for the study more broadly: In an earlier analysis of some 610 of the donors, 250 to 300 Gb of sequence data and approximately 120 million unique TCR beta sequences from some 170 million T cells were reported. Roughly 300 gigabases of sequencing data and approximately 85 million unique TCR sequences were included in an early release covering about 600 HLA-typed donors. Of the roughly 400 genotyped donors, 65% to 90% fell in the genetic ancestry cluster associated with self-reported Caucasian donors. The study was designed to test whether signatures of past pathogen exposure could be identified by cataloging public T cell receptors. The study profiled the T cell repertoires of some 610 subjects by immunosequencing and related them to cytomegalovirus serostatus. A separate validation cohort of roughly 130 different subjects was used in addition to the 666-subject first cohort. To predict cytomegalovirus infection status, the study brought together high-throughput TCR immunosequencing, statistical association of individual TCRs with disease status, and machine learning. In a later analysis, previously published TCR beta repertoires from 666 donors were re-analyzed and high-resolution HLA genotyping was added so that TCR occurrence patterns could be studied. Rather than drawing on any new phenotypic data, the later analysis identified candidate immune exposures from TCR beta sequences and the way those sequences occurred across donors. To decide whether each TCR beta V gene segment behaved as functional or pseudogenic, an earlier analysis of fewer than 750 of the donors relied on high-throughput TCR beta sequencing. Donor age, sex, ethnicity and CMV serostatus were collected together with the repertoire data. Genome-wide SNP genotypes for about three fifths of the roughly 700 donors were used in a later genetic analysis, which treated that subset as a discovery cohort. Every discovery cohort repertoire had been produced on one sequencing platform. HLA typing covered class I and class II loci at four-digit resolution. Typing coverage differed by locus: A, B, C, DRB1 and DQB1 were typed in about 629-630 donors, DQA1 in 500 to 550, DPA1 in nearly 610, and DPB1 in just under 490. Roughly 5 DR-DQ haplotypes were handled as single units for association and clustering because linkage in the cohort was strong. Among 300 to 450 genotyped donors of the cohort, an average of roughly 240,000 unique TCR beta nucleotide sequences were sequenced per donor, 15% to 20% of them non-productive.

On this clone itself: Its binding antigen is unknown. Base qualities are not at hand, and no much larger clone is one base apart.

Study-wide findings and limitations: Because HLA typing was missing for some donors at each locus, association tests included only the typed subset. A later analysis found that TCR association rates varied across HLA loci, with DRB1 alleles showing the most associated TCRs and HLA-C alleles the fewest. Strong co-occurrence of HLA alleles, especially DR and DQ, made assigning TCR associations to individual alleles difficult. Most TCR sequences were observed very rarely across donors, whereas some public TCRs were present in many individuals. Cytomegalovirus status was reported to be diagnosed by the classifier with high specificity and sensitivity in both the original and validation cohorts. For the cohort, immune exposure information was limited to CMV serostatus. A later analysis associated around 16,000 TCR beta sequences with specific HLA alleles at a false discovery rate of 0.05. In a later analysis, several top co-occurrence clusters were reported to appear linked to parvovirus B19, influenza, CMV and Epstein-Barr virus. In a later analysis, HLA-associated TCR beta chains were found to be more clonally expanded and to have lower generation probabilities than equally common non-associated chains. A later analysis found that most CMV-associated TCR beta chains appeared HLA-restricted, with HLA associations seemingly driven largely by CMV exposure. A group of highly shared sequence variants was considered likely to be a technical artifact of the sequencing pipeline. Compared with the approximately 670-donor mean, donors in an Asian-associated ancestry cluster had fewer N-insertions in productive TCRs, according to a later genetic analysis. A further reported finding was that TCR beta sequences accurately predicted the HLA-A and HLA-B alleles for most subjects in the first cohort. Three of the identified cytomegalovirus-associated TCR beta chains were confirmed in vitro to be specific for cytomegalovirus antigens. It was suggested by the authors that the approach could potentially be generalized to other disease states and immunological phenotypes. An earlier analysis of around 540 of the donors showed that most TCR beta V segments appeared in productive rearrangements either about 90% or about 30% of the time, which broadly matched IMGT annotations. A total of 150 to 200 TCR beta chains were listed by the study as associated with cytomegalovirus. In a later genetic analysis, a missense DCLRE1C variant was associated with V-gene and J-gene trimming of TCR beta chains, and the association was replicated in an independent cohort. Correlated functional status among segregating V segments might reflect linkage disequilibrium, but an unknown experimental factor could not be ruled out. The cohort was sequenced for TCR beta chains only, and without alpha or paired-chain data the features that could be detected were limited. The presence/absence analyses assumed that sequencing depth was roughly uniform across donors, and that assumption may not be true. The 87-base-pair reads could not distinguish some IMGT-functional V segments, including TRBV6-2 and TRBV6-3, so those segments were excluded. Because counts were too low, more than 15 rarely observed V segments, including chromosome 9 orphons, were excluded from the earlier analysis of 500 to 700 of the donors.

The cohort was made up of approximately 670 healthy bone marrow donors. At the time of sampling, every cohort member was nominally healthy, though immune exposures that went unrecorded were likely present. The donor tested CMV seropositive and was one of the 289 seropositive cohort members. Every donor gave a peripheral blood sample, and the peripheral blood mononuclear cells from that sample were used for TCR beta sequencing. Genomic DNA extraction from the blood cell samples was performed with the Qiagen DNeasy Blood Extraction Kit. Library preparation employed the immunoSEQ multiplex PCR assay. The multiplex PCR relied on a mix of 60 forward primers for TCR Vbeta segments and 13 reverse primers for TCR Jbeta segments. The CDR3 region of rearranged TCR beta genes was amplified from genomic DNA by a multiplex PCR assay. Amplified TCR beta libraries were sequenced as 87-base-pair reads on the Illumina HiSeq System. Per the original workflow: In a later analysis, roughly 80 million unique TCR beta chains were counted across the roughly 610 repertoires, and around 11 million of these chains were shared by at least two donors. To remove PCR and sequencing errors, raw reads were error-corrected and collapsed into unique sequences using a nearest-neighbor algorithm that merged closely related sequences. Alignment of CDR3 sequences to IMGT reference sequences was used to assign V, D and J gene segments. For a sequence to be retained, a match of at least six nucleotides to both a V gene segment and a J gene segment was required. A rearrangement counted as productive if the CDR3 had no stop codons and remained in frame with V and J, and every other rearrangement counted as non-productive. CDR3 was defined according to IMGT convention as the region running from the second conserved V-encoded cysteine to the conserved J-encoded phenylalanine. In an earlier analysis of more than 550 of the donors, sequences lacking an unambiguous match to a single V gene segment were excluded. In an earlier analysis of 450 to 750 of the donors, a V segment was called functional when productive rearrangements were above 56.7%, and segregating when the standard deviation between donors exceeded 5%. To diagnose cytomegalovirus status from the catalog of TCR beta chain sequences, a statistical classification framework was built. A later analysis assigned V and J genes by comparing TCR nucleotide sequences with IMGT/GENE-DB human TR gene sequences. Using the TCRdist pipeline, a later analysis assigned CDR3 sequences along with most-parsimonious VDJ recombination scenarios. In a later analysis, each TCR beta chain was defined by its CDR3 amino acid sequence together with its V-gene family, and reads without a unique V-gene family were excluded. As a way to deal with suspected cross-contamination and a sequencing artifact, a later analysis dropped 640 or so nucleotide sequences that were highly shared and had low generation probability. In a later analysis, a clonal expansion index was calculated for each public chain from normalized within-repertoire ranks of inferred template counts. Generation probabilities in a later analysis came from a VDJ recombination model fitted to out-of-frame rearrangements, and those results were checked against IGoR. A later analysis scored TCR-TCR, TCR-HLA and TCR-CMV co-occurrence with hypergeometric tests, applying a repertoire-size bias correction to TCR pairs. To estimate false discovery rates, a later analysis permuted the HLA or CMV assignments 20 times. In a later analysis, co-occurring TCRs were grouped with DBSCAN, and TCRdist sequence similarity was added when clustering was performed within HLA-allele-positive subsets. Repertoires with fewer than 30,000 or more than 120,000 public chains were left out of co-occurrence clustering, as were five repertoires with anomalous nucleotide sharing. TCRdb limited this immuneACCESS table to in-frame rearrangements with V and J called. A share of clones is missing; checked studies link under half to unresolved V genes, and the rest is unexplained. The D gene and trimming were derived from the DNA, and the V and J assignments and clone size from that table. The sample table shows over 150,000 clones, and around 67% are seen once. The top ten hold approximately 3.1% of the sample.

From cysteine to phenylalanine, the CDR3 is 16 amino acids long. Only the CDR3 region is kept as DNA, spanning 48 bases read in frame from base 1. The germline V gene sets CDR1 to SGHRS and CDR2 to YFSETQ. The germline V end is reduced by 5 bases and the J end by 4 bases; junction bases left unmatched: 8. The V gene is TRBV5-1 and the J gene is TRBJ2-3; TRBD2 fits 12 bases in the junction. The receptor's source is a woman aged 30 to 39 in good health and CMV-seropositive. Material: PBMCs. The sequence in DNA is TGCGCCAGCAGACGGGGACTAGCGGGCGAGGCAGATACGCAGTATTTT. It translates to CASRRGLAGEADTQYF.